The rows below give T cell receptor beta chains drawn from one sample of a study of T-cell memory formation after mild COVID-19. TCRdb called the 5' RACE reads again in MiXCR, with one record for every CDR3 protein. The top ten clones hold about an eighth of a sample with about 190,000 distinct CDR3 sequences, around 26% of them seen once. Sequencing was carried out using PBMCs or a T cell subset sorted from them (not recorded which). The receptors originated from an adult woman who had mild COVID-19 (a few samples of this study predate the infection). Cell type and time point are not known. CDR3s include the opening cysteine and the closing phenylalanine or tryptophan. D genes are given only for firm matches. Clone size is not always given. Where it is, it says once, few, many or a class for expanded clones.

clone_size	v_call	j_call	d_call	cdr3_length	cdr3_aa	cdr3_nt
.	TRBV30	TRBJ2-7	TRBD1	16	CAWSPMTGLVSYEQYF	TGTGCCTGGAGTCCTATGACAGGGCTCGTATCCTACGAGCAGTACTTC
few	TRBV7-2	TRBJ2-1	.	15	CASSSPIGTYNEQFF	TGTGCCAGCAGCTCACCGATTGGAACCTACAATGAGCAGTTCTTC
.	TRBV2	TRBJ2-7	TRBD2	14	CASSDPGTSYEQYF	TGTGCCAGCAGTGACCCGGGGACTAGTTACGAGCAGTACTTC
.	TRBV12-3/TRBV12-4	TRBJ1-1	TRBD1	15	CASSWDREGYTEAFF	TGTGCCAGCAGTTGGGACAGGGAAGGGTACACTGAAGCTTTCTTT
.	TRBV6-2/TRBV6-3	TRBJ2-3	.	18	CASSYSSQRALSTDTQYF	TGTGCCAGCAGTTACTCGTCGCAGCGGGCATTAAGCACAGATACGCAGTATTTT
.	TRBV10-3	TRBJ1-6	.	13	CATQGADNSPLHF	TGTGCCACACAGGGAGCTGATAATTCACCCCTCCACTTT
few	TRBV12-3/TRBV12-4	TRBJ1-1	TRBD1	14	CASRPGQVNTEAFF	TGTGCCAGCAGACCTGGACAGGTAAACACTGAAGCTTTCTTT
few	TRBV5-1	TRBJ2-3	TRBD2	19	CASSLFTLGLASRTDTQYF	TGCGCCAGCAGCTTGTTCACTCTGGGACTAGCGTCTCGCACAGATACGCAGTATTTT
few	TRBV5-5	TRBJ1-1	.	13	CASSFMEATEAFF	TGTGCCAGCAGCTTCATGGAAGCCACTGAAGCTTTCTTT
.	TRBV9	TRBJ2-2	.	15	CASSVQTANTGELFF	TGTGCCAGCAGCGTACAGACAGCGAACACCGGGGAGCTGTTTTTT
.	TRBV6-5	TRBJ2-1	TRBD2	20	CASSRDRTGGTSGATREQFF	TGTGCCAGCAGCCGAGACAGAACGGGAGGGACTAGCGGAGCTACCCGTGAGCAGTTCTTC
.	TRBV12-3/TRBV12-4	TRBJ2-6	.	19	CASTTLLLDRYSGANVLTF	TGTGCCAGCACTACATTGCTCCTAGACAGGTACTCTGGGGCCAACGTCCTGACTTTC
few	TRBV5-1	TRBJ2-3	.	14	CASASDHITDTQYF	TGCGCCAGCGCCTCGGACCACATCACAGATACGCAGTATTTT
.	TRBV7-9	TRBJ2-7	TRBD2	15	CASSLAASGGYEQYF	TGTGCCAGCAGCTTAGCGGCTAGCGGGGGATACGAGCAGTACTTC
.	TRBV29-1	TRBJ1-2	TRBD1	12	CSVETGGLGYTF	TGCAGCGTGGAGACAGGGGGCCTCGGCTACACCTTC
many	TRBV18	TRBJ2-7	TRBD1	14	CASSSGQGFYEQYF	TGTGCCAGCTCCTCGGGACAGGGGTTCTACGAGCAGTACTTC
.	TRBV12-3/TRBV12-4	TRBJ1-5	.	17	CASSSHLAGSGNQPQHF	TGTGCCAGCAGTTCCCACCTCGCGGGCTCGGGCAATCAGCCCCAGCATTTT
few	TRBV20-1	TRBJ2-7	.	15	CSARAYRAVDYEQYF	TGCAGTGCTAGAGCCTACAGGGCGGTTGACTACGAGCAGTACTTC
.	TRBV4-1	TRBJ1-1	.	16	CASSQALLLGNTEAFF	TGCGCCAGCAGCCAAGCGTTACTCCTCGGGAACACTGAAGCTTTCTTT
.	TRBV12-3/TRBV12-4	TRBJ2-3	.	11	CASSGKATQYF	TGTGCCAGCAGTGGCAAGGCTACGCAGTATTTT
few	TRBV5-1	TRBJ2-7	.	15	CASSLFSGQTYEQYF	TGCGCCAGCAGCTTGTTTTCAGGGCAGACCTACGAGCAGTACTTC
.	TRBV24-1	TRBJ2-1	.	14	CATSGRRSYNEQFF	TGTGCCACCAGTGGTCGGCGATCCTACAATGAGCAGTTCTTC
few	TRBV2	TRBJ2-5	.	13	CASRDNTKGAQYF	TGTGCCAGCAGGGACAACACGAAGGGGGCCCAGTACTTC
.	TRBV12-3/TRBV12-4	TRBJ2-7	.	14	CASSQPMEGVGQYF	TGTGCCAGCAGTCAACCTATGGAGGGTGTCGGGCAGTACTTC
few	TRBV5-1	TRBJ2-6	.	12	CASRTGANVLTF	TGCGCCAGCAGAACGGGGGCCAACGTCCTGACTTTC
few	TRBV11-2	TRBJ2-5	.	13	CASSLDRRETQYF	TGTGCCAGCAGCTTAGATCGGCGGGAGACCCAGTACTTC
.	TRBV7-9	TRBJ1-1	.	15	CASSLERWGWTEAFF	TGTGCCAGCAGCTTAGAGAGGTGGGGATGGACTGAAGCTTTCTTT
.	TRBV24-1	TRBJ2-1	.	16	CATSDLSVSSYNEQFF	TGTGCCACCAGTGATTTGAGCGTGAGCTCCTACAATGAGCAGTTCTTC
once	TRBV15	TRBJ2-4	TRBD1	16	CATSKGTGLLKNIQYF	TGTGCCACCAGCAAAGGGACAGGGCTTTTGAAAAACATTCAGTACTTC
few	TRBV7-8	TRBJ2-2	TRBD2	15	CASSFLAGVSGELFF	TGTGCCAGCAGCTTCTTGGCGGGAGTCTCCGGGGAGCTGTTTTTT
few	TRBV15	TRBJ2-1	.	16	CATSRDVGAAYNEQFF	TGTGCCACCAGCAGAGATGTAGGGGCCGCCTACAATGAGCAGTTCTTC
many	TRBV5-1	TRBJ2-1	TRBD2	15	CASSAAGGQYNEQFF	TGCGCCAGCAGCGCGGCGGGGGGGCAGTACAATGAGCAGTTCTTC
.	TRBV19	TRBJ2-1	.	13	CASTSGFYNEQFF	TGTGCCAGTACGAGCGGGTTCTACAATGAGCAGTTCTTC
.	TRBV25-1	TRBJ2-4	.	15	CASSELEGAKNIQYF	TGTGCCAGCAGTGAATTAGAGGGAGCCAAAAACATTCAGTACTTC
few	TRBV6-2/TRBV6-3	TRBJ1-1	.	14	CASSRSGGRAEAFF	TGTGCCAGCAGTCGGAGCGGGGGGAGAGCTGAAGCTTTCTTT
few	TRBV7-8	TRBJ2-2	.	16	CASSPKRFPNTGELFF	TGTGCCAGCAGCCCTAAGAGGTTCCCAAACACCGGGGAGCTGTTTTTT
.	TRBV7-6	TRBJ2-1	TRBD2	16	CASSDRPSGDYNEQFF	TGTGCCAGCAGCGACCGGCCTAGCGGGGATTACAATGAGCAGTTCTTC
.	TRBV7-3	TRBJ2-3	.	12	CASSSPYGTQYF	TGTGCCAGCAGTTCGCCTTATGGTACGCAGTATTTT
few	TRBV24-1	TRBJ2-3	TRBD1	16	CATSDRGDSSTDTQYF	TGTGCCACCAGTGACCGAGGGGACAGTAGCACAGATACGCAGTATTTT
few	TRBV10-3	TRBJ2-5	.	12	CAISGLGETQYF	TGTGCCATCAGTGGACTAGGGGAGACCCAGTACTTC
.	TRBV24-1	TRBJ2-5	.	14	CATSDFPPEETQYF	TGTGCCACCAGTGATTTTCCCCCCGAGGAGACCCAGTACTTC
.	TRBV7-8	TRBJ2-5	.	14	CASSFLSPQETQYF	TGTGCCAGCAGCTTCCTATCTCCCCAAGAGACCCAGTACTTC
.	TRBV5-4	TRBJ2-7	TRBD2	12	CASSGTSHEQYF	TGTGCCAGCAGCGGGACTAGCCACGAGCAGTACTTC
few	TRBV5-1	TRBJ1-1	.	14	CASSSWAQRAEAFF	TGCGCCAGCAGCTCTTGGGCCCAAAGGGCAGAAGCTTTCTTT
.	TRBV12-3/TRBV12-4	TRBJ2-3	.	15	CASGNQGGGTDTQYF	TGTGCCAGCGGGAACCAGGGGGGTGGGACAGATACGCAGTATTTT
few	TRBV12-3/TRBV12-4	TRBJ2-5	.	11	CASRTAETQYF	TGTGCCAGCAGAACGGCCGAGACCCAGTACTTC
.	TRBV7-8	TRBJ2-5	.	14	CASSRGPHQETQYF	TGTGCCAGCAGCCGGGGACCCCACCAAGAGACCCAGTACTTC
few	TRBV7-9	TRBJ1-6	.	12	CAGRTDNSPLHF	TGTGCCGGAAGGACGGATAATTCACCCCTCCACTTT
.	TRBV6-5	TRBJ2-7	TRBD1	15	CASSYIGQAAYEQYF	TGTGCCAGCAGTTACATTGGACAGGCCGCCTACGAGCAGTACTTC
once	TRBV19	TRBJ1-5	.	12	CASGRGDQPQHF	TGTGCCAGCGGAAGGGGGGATCAGCCCCAGCATTTT
.	TRBV30	TRBJ2-1	TRBD1	15	CAWSRGDRDSDEQFF	TGTGCCTGGTCCAGGGGGGACAGGGACTCGGATGAGCAGTTCTTC
.	TRBV7-9	TRBJ2-1	TRBD2	16	CASSLVASGSQDEQFF	TGTGCCAGCAGCTTAGTTGCTAGCGGGAGTCAGGATGAGCAGTTCTTC
few	TRBV12-3/TRBV12-4	TRBJ1-2	TRBD1	17	CASSLSRDREATDGYTF	TGTGCCAGCAGTCTATCCCGGGACAGGGAGGCAACGGATGGCTACACCTTC
.	TRBV27	TRBJ2-7	.	16	CASSRSRSGTPYEQYF	TGTGCCAGCAGCCGCTCGCGTTCCGGGACACCCTACGAGCAGTACTTC
.	TRBV4-2	TRBJ2-5	.	14	CASSQVPGRETQYF	TGTGCCAGCAGCCAAGTGCCAGGGAGAGAGACCCAGTACTTC
.	TRBV5-1	TRBJ1-5	.	16	CASSLGAGNSNQPQHF	TGCGCCAGCAGCTTGGGGGCCGGGAATAGCAATCAGCCCCAGCATTTT
.	TRBV10-3	TRBJ2-1	.	12	CAIGLDVRAQFF	TGTGCCATCGGCTTGGATGTTCGAGCTCAGTTCTTC
.	TRBV6-4	TRBJ1-1	TRBD1	12	CAKDRDQAEAFF	TGTGCCAAAGACAGGGATCAGGCTGAAGCTTTCTTT
few	TRBV10-3	TRBJ1-2	.	17	CAISTGGGQSVGYGYTF	TGTGCCATCAGTACCGGCGGAGGGCAATCGGTCGGCTATGGCTACACCTTC
.	TRBV6-2/TRBV6-3	TRBJ2-2	.	16	CASLIARAGPTGELFF	TGTGCCAGCCTAATCGCAAGGGCAGGGCCCACCGGGGAGCTGTTTTTT